This T cell receptor (beta chain) stems from a study of CD8 T cells in Susac syndrome. Study-wide results and caveats: Within Susac syndrome CD4+ T cell repertoires, clonal expansion was not evident.

Random-hexamer reverse transcription was applied to roughly 0.5 to 1 ug RNA. TCRdb passed the immunoSEQ multiplex PCR reads through MiXCR, listing each CDR3 protein once. The sample lists about 240,000 distinct CDR3 sequences, 90% to 96% occurring once. This clonotype was seen repeatedly, ten times or more. The antigen remains unidentified. From germline, CDR1 is SEHNR and CDR2 FQNEAQ (reference sequence). V shed 5 bases and J shed 7 bases, with 9 bases lying between them. There are 12 residues in the CDR3. The chain joins TRBV7-9 to TRBJ2-1; D is undetermined. The sample was CD4+ T cells from PBMCs. This clonotype originated in a human donor with Susac syndrome. In DNA form, the CDR3 reads TGTGCCAGCAGCCTCTCTGTGAATGAGCAGTTCTTC. Translating it yields CASSLSVNEQFF.